What follows are 19 T cell receptor beta chains derived from one specimen sequenced in a study of blood T cell repertoires in COVID-19. Data came from immunoSEQ multiplex PCR; TCRdb stores just in-frame clones and leaves some out. The data hold roughly 75,000 clones, with roughly 90% observed a single time. The source material was peripheral blood. The origin of the receptors is a human donor in a cohort sampled during active COVID-19.

The J gene is TRBJ2-3, the V gene TRBV2; 9 bases line up with TRBD2. V gave up 3 bases and J gave up 1 base; unmatched junction bases: 2. From germline, CDR1 is SNHLY and CDR2 FYNNEI. The CDR3 loop spans 15 amino acids. This CDR3 reads CASSEGLAGTDTQYF. The CDR3 nucleotides are TGTGCCAGCAGTGAGGGACTAGCAGGCACAGATACGCAGTATTTT.

This clone was observed a handful of times. The gene calls are TRBV7-2 and TRBJ2-1, with D perhaps matching TRBD1 (6 bases). Between the trimmed V and J ends, which lost 1 base and 6 bases, there was a span of 13 bases. CDR3 length: 15 amino acids. Germline loops: CDR1 SGHTA, CDR2 FQGNSA. CDR3 sequence reads: CASSLDRARGNEQFF. DNA of the CDR3: TGTGCCAGCAGCTTAGACAGGGCCCGGGGCAATGAGCAGTTCTTC.

This clone was picked up one time. V gene TRBV3-1 (or the pseudogene TRBV3-2) combines with J gene TRBJ2-1, with 8 nucleotides matching TRBD2. The V gene end was trimmed by 4 bases and the J gene end by 8 bases; junction bases not matched to a gene: 10. This CDR3 is 15 amino acids long. The germline gives CDR1 LGHDT, CDR2 YNNKEL (reference sequence). CDR3 in DNA: TGTGCCAGCAGCCTGGGACTAGGTTCGGGCGATGAGCAGTTCTTC. Encoded protein: CASSLGLGSGDEQFF.

This chain joins TRBV7-2 and TRBJ1-4; D might be TRBD1 (5 bases). The CDR3 totals 13 residues. Per germline, CDR1 SGHTA and CDR2 FQGNSA. V was shortened by 3 bases and J by 7 bases, with 9 bases between the two germline ends. The CDR3 sequence is CASSFRQGEKLFF. Written as DNA, the CDR3 is TGTGCCAGCAGCTTCCGGCAGGGTGAAAAACTGTTTTTT.

The sample holds a few counts of this clone. The V and J genes are TRBV6-6 and TRBJ2-2; D is perhaps TRBD2 (7 bases). The CDR3 is 18 amino acids. The V end lost 6 bases, the J end lost 4 bases, and 24 bases lay between the germline ends. Germline V lookup: CDR1 MNHNY, CDR2 SVGAGI (reference sequence). Here the CDR3 reads CASSRGGGPTSPTGELFF. DNA of the CDR3: TGTGCCAGCAGCCGAGGGGGGGGACCCACAAGTCCCACCGGGGAGCTGTTTTTT.

V usage is TRBV30 and J usage is TRBJ1-2; D possibly corresponds to TRBD1 (5 bases). Between the trimmed V and J ends, which lost 0 bases and 7 bases, there was a span of 12 bases. Germline V gene lookup returns CDR1 GTSNPN and CDR2 SVGIG (reference sequence). The CDR3 sequence is 13 residues long. For the CDR3, the DNA is TGTGCCTGGAGTGTAATGACGGGGGGTGGCTACACCTTC. This sequence encodes CAWSVMTGGGYTF.

The J gene is TRBJ1-5, the V gene TRBV27; TRBD1 agrees at 9 bases. Germline V lookup: CDR1 MNHEY, CDR2 SMNVEV (reference sequence). V shed 6 bases and J 3 bases; nucleotides not matched to a gene: 3. The CDR3 runs 14 residues. CDR3 nucleotide sequence: TGTGCCAGCAGCGACAGGGGGATCAATCAGCCCCAGCATTTT. This translates into CASSDRGINQPQHF.

The chain employs TRBV6-6 and TRBJ2-5, with D perhaps TRBD1 (6 bases). In germline, CDR1 is MNHNY, CDR2 SVGAGI (reference sequence). The V and J ends lost 2 bases and 4 bases respectively, with 14 bases between them. The CDR3 totals 15 residues. This CDR3 is CASSYTTGSRETQYF. In DNA form, the CDR3 reads TGTGCCAGCAGTTACACCACAGGGTCTCGAGAGACCCAGTACTTC.

The chain uses TRBV10-3 and TRBJ2-1, with 9 bases fitting TRBD1. V shed 6 bases, J shed 5 bases, and the junction held 14 bases outside the gene matches. The germline V gene encodes CDR1 ENHRY and CDR2 SYGVKD. CDR3 length: 17 amino acids. The CDR3 region has the DNA TGTGCCATCAGCCCCCACCCCACAGGGGGCGGTAACAATGAGCAGTTCTTC. Protein: CAISPHPTGGGNNEQFF.

V and J are TRBV7-9 and TRBJ2-7, with TRBD1 matching over 7 bases. The V gene's germline CDR1 is SEHNR and CDR2 FQNEAQ (reference sequence). The V and J ends lost 3 bases and 13 bases, in that order; junction bases with no gene match: 6. The CDR3 is made up of 11 amino acids. CDR3 DNA sequence: TGTGCCAGCAGCTTGCAAACAGGGGCCTACTTC. Amino acids: CASSLQTGAYF.

V gene TRBV3-1 (or the pseudogene TRBV3-2) combines with J gene TRBJ2-1, with D perhaps matching TRBD2 (6 bases). The CDR3 has 15 amino acids. The V gene's germline CDR1 is LGHDT and CDR2 YNNKEL (reference sequence). V was shortened by 6 bases and J by 6 bases, with 18 bases between the two germline ends. CDR3 protein: CASSLTRWSFNEQFF. In nucleotides, the CDR3 is TGTGCCAGCAGTCTGACTAGGTGGTCGTTCAATGAGCAGTTCTTC.

As regards this clone: The junction differs from germline at one of its ends, possibly a read error. This chain connects TRBV24-1 to TRBJ2-7, with D perhaps matching TRBD1 (7 bases). Germline loops: CDR1 KGHDR, CDR2 SFDVKD. The CDR3 runs 10 residues. The CDR3 here is CATLTGDLTF. CDR3 sequence (DNA): TGTGCCACCCTTACAGGGGACTTAACATTC.

Written as DNA, the CDR3 is TGTGCCAGTAGTAGAGCACTAGCGGGGGCCTACAATGAGCAGTTCTTC. Amino acids: CASSRALAGAYNEQFF. This chain connects TRBV19 to TRBJ2-1; 11 nucleotides match TRBD2. V lost 4 bases, J lost 2 bases, and 4 bases stayed unmatched. Per the germline V gene, CDR1 is LNHDA and CDR2 is SQIVND (reference sequence). The CDR3 is 16 residues long.

This clone was counted once. The chain links TRBV5-6 to TRBJ2-5; 14 bases match TRBD2. Germline CDR1 SGHDT, CDR2 YYEEEE. The junction had 16 bases not matched to a gene; V was cut back by 4 bases and J by 8 bases. This CDR3 spans 18 amino acids. CDR3 DNA sequence: TGTGCCAGCAGCGGAACGGGACTAGCGGGGGCCCAATCTACAACCCAGTACTTC. This sequence encodes CASSGTGLAGAQSTTQYF.

This chain joins TRBV6-5 and TRBJ1-6; D ambiguous. The length of the CDR3 is 15 residues. CDR1 MNHEY and CDR2 SVGAGI come from the germline V gene. Trimming removed 0 bases at V and 3 bases at J, with 6 bases between. CDR3 DNA sequence: TGTGCCAGCAGTTACTCGCAGGACTATAATTCACCCCTCCACTTT. It yields the protein CASSYSQDYNSPLHF.

CDR3 in amino acids: CASRDSDVGTEAFF. For the CDR3, the DNA is TGTGCCAGTAGGGACAGTGACGTGGGCACTGAAGCTTTCTTT. This chain joins TRBV19 and TRBJ1-1; possible D gene TRBD1, 6 bases. With 6 bases removed from V and 4 bases from J, the gap between germline ends came to 15 bases. This CDR3 region has 14 residues. In germline, CDR1 is LNHDA, CDR2 SQIVND (reference sequence).

This sequence joins TRBV15 and TRBJ1-1; D is perhaps TRBD1 (6 bases). The CDR3 covers 16 residues. Trimming left V 0 bases short and J 1 base short, with 12 bases between. The germline CDR1 and CDR2 sequences are LNHNV and YYDKDF (reference sequence). This CDR3 is CATSRDKGDTNTEAFF. In DNA form, the CDR3 reads TGTGCCACCAGCAGAGATAAGGGGGATACGAACACTGAAGCTTTCTTT.

The chain uses TRBV27 and TRBJ1-1; the D gene is possibly TRBD1 (6 bases). Germline loops: CDR1 MNHEY, CDR2 SMNVEV (reference sequence). Trimming removed 3 bases at V and 11 bases at J, with 13 bases between. This CDR3 is built from 12 residues. The CDR3 nucleotides read TGTGCCAGCAGTTTTTTAGGGGGTGTCGCTTTCTTT. This translates into CASSFLGGVAFF.

The chain carries TRBV28 and TRBJ2-7; 8 bases line up with TRBD1. There are 14 residues in the CDR3. Germline trimming cut 2 bases from V and 7 bases from J; bases unmatched to any gene: 7. Germline V lookup: CDR1 MDHEN, CDR2 SYDVKM. CDR3 amino acids: CASSLGQGAREQYF. The CDR3 nucleotides are TGTGCCAGCAGTTTAGGGCAGGGGGCGCGGGAGCAGTACTTC. Full variable domain (missing parts from reference TRBV28 and TRBJ2-7): DVKVTQSSRYLVKRTGEKVFLECVQDMDHENMFWYRQDPGLGLRLIYFSYDVKMKEKGDIPEGYSVSREKKERFSLILESASTNQTSMYLCASSLGQGAREQYFGPGTRLTVT.